A single sample is the source of the 6 T cell receptor beta chains below, sequenced in a study of T cells in Graves' hyperthyroidism and ophthalmopathy. From RNA transcripts, TCR beta CDR3 regions were amplified. In the first-round RT-PCR of the TCR CDR3, the HTBI primer set was used. TCRdb ran MiXCR on the multiplex PCR reads and lists one entry per CDR3 protein. The sample holds over 450,000 distinct CDR3 sequences; around 14% are singletons and the top ten take less than 20%. The material sequenced was blood. These receptors were obtained from a woman in her late teens or twenties with Graves' hyperthyroidism.

This clonotype was detected ten times or more. This chain joins TRBV30 and TRBJ2-1; weak D call: TRBD2 (6 bases). The CDR3 is made up of 14 amino acids. Germline lookup yields CDR1 GTSNPN and CDR2 SVGIG (reference sequence). The V and J ends lost 4 bases and 6 bases respectively, with 16 bases between them. CDR3 nucleotides: TGTGCCTGGAATCGGGAGTCGTTTAGCAATGAGCAGTTCTTC. It translates to CAWNRESFSNEQFF.

This clonotype was seen ten or more times. This chain connects TRBV11-3 to TRBJ2-5; 9 bases align to TRBD2. There are 15 residues in the CDR3. Unmatched junction bases numbered 4, after V lost 1 base and J lost 4 bases. From germline, CDR1 is SGHNT and CDR2 YENEEA. The chain's CDR3 is CASSLAAGGRETQYF. The CDR3 bases are TGTGCCAGCAGCTTAGCAGCGGGAGGTCGAGAGACCCAGTACTTC.

This clonotype was counted many times. This chain uses TRBV2 with TRBJ2-3; the match to TRBD2 covers 12 bases. This CDR3 spans 15 amino acids. With 10 bases clipped from V and 2 bases from J, the junction kept 7 bases outside the gene matches. The germline gives CDR1 SNHLY, CDR2 FYNNEI. The CDR3 coding sequence is TGTGCCACCATTCTAGCGGGAGGGCCCACAGATACGCAGTATTTT. As protein: CATILAGGPTDTQYF.

The table lists this clonotype with many counts. This chain uses TRBV7-9 with TRBJ1-1; 12 bases are a match to TRBD1. The ends lost 5 bases at V and 4 bases at J; junction bases unmatched: 8. There are 16 residues in the CDR3. Germline lookup yields CDR1 SEHNR and CDR2 FQNEAQ (reference sequence). The CDR3 nucleotides read TGTGCCAGCAGCAACCTGGGACAGGGGGCCGGCACTGAAGCTTTCTTT. Protein: CASSNLGQGAGTEAFF.

A few counts support this clonotype. The genes are TRBV4-1 and TRBJ1-4, with D perhaps TRBD1 (6 bases). V lost 1 base and J 7 bases, leaving 13 bases between the germline ends. The CDR3 is 15 amino acids. Per the germline V gene, CDR1 is MGHRA and CDR2 is YSYEKL. The CDR3 DNA reads as TGCGCCAGCAGCCAAGTCACAGGGAGGGGTGAAAAACTGTTTTTT. Its protein product is CASSQVTGRGEKLFF.

This clonotype has ten or more counts. The chain links TRBV7-9 to TRBJ2-3; 7 nucleotides match TRBD2. V gave up 5 bases and J gave up 2 bases; unmatched junction bases: 4. CDR1 is SEHNR and CDR2 is FQNEAQ in the germline V gene (reference sequence). The CDR3 is 14 amino acids. The chain's CDR3 is CASSQSGITDTQYF. The CDR3 DNA sequence: TGTGCCAGCAGCCAAAGCGGGATCACAGATACGCAGTATTTT.